Sequencing of this T cell receptor beta chain was carried out in a study of cytomegalovirus exposure and HLA in healthy donors. Looking at the study overall: Per a later analysis, the roughly 690 first-cohort and about 120 validation repertoires shared one platform. Study-wide results and caveats: TCR beta chains numbering roughly 150 were designated cytomegalovirus-associated.

To note about this clone: Its cognate antigen is unknown.

TCRdb keeps only in-frame clones here, not all; method: immunoSEQ multiplex PCR. The sample carries 150,000 to 200,000 clones, about 85% recorded once. From germline, CDR1 is ENHRY and CDR2 SYGVKD. J lost 0 bases, V lost 6 bases, and 1 base had no gene match. The CDR3 is 14 amino acids. This chain connects TRBV10-3 to TRBJ1-3; 8 bases align to TRBD1. The sequence derives from a man aged 25-45 years in good health and CMV-seropositive. The sequenced sample was PBMCs. The CDR3: CAISGQGSGNTIYF. Written as DNA, the CDR3 is TGTGCCATCAGCGGACAGGGCTCTGGAAACACCATATATTTT.